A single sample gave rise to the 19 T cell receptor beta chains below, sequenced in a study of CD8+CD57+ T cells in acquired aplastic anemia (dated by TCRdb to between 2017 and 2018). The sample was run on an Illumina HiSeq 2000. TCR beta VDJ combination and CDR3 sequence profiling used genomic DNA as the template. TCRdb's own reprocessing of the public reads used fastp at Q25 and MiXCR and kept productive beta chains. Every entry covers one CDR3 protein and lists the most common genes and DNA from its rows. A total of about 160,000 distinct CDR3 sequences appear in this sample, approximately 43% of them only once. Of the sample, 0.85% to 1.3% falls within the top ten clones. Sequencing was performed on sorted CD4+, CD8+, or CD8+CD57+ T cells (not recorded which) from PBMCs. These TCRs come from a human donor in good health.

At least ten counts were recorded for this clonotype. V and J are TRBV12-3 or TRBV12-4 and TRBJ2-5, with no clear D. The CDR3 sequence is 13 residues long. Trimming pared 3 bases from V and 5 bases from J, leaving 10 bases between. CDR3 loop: CASSFKGVETQYF. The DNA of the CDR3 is TGTGCCAGCAGTTTTAAAGGAGTGGAGACCCAGTACTTC.

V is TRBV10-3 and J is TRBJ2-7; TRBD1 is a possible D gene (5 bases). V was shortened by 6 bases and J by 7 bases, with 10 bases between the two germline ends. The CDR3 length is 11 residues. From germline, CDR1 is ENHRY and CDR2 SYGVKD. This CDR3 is CAIRDTGEQYF. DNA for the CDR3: TGTGCCATCAGGGACACGGGTGAGCAGTACTTC.

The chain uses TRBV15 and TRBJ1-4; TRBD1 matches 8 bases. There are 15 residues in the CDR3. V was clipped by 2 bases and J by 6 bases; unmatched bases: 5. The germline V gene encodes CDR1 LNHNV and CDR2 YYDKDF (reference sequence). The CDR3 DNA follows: TGTGCCACCAGCAGATTAGGGACAGGCGATGAAAAACTGTTTTTT. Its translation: CATSRLGTGDEKLFF.

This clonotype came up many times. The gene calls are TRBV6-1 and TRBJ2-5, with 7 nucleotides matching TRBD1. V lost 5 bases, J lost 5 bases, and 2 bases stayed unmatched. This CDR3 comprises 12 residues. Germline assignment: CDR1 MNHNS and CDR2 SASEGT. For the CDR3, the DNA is TGTGCCAGCAGTACCAGGGGGGAGACCCAGTACTTC. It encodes CASSTRGETQYF.

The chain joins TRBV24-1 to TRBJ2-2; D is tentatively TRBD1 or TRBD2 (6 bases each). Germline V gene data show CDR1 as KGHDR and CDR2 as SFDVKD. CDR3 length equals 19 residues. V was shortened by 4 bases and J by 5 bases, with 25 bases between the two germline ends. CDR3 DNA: TGTGCCACCAGTGACCCCACGGGGGTAGGGGGACACTCTACCGGGGAGCTGTTTTTT. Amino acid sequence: CATSDPTGVGGHSTGELFF.

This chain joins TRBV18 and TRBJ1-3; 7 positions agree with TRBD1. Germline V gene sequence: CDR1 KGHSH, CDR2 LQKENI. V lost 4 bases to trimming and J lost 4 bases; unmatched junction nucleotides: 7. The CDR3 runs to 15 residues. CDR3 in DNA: TGTGCCAGCTCACGTGCAGGGGGGAAAGGAAACACCATATATTTT. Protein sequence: CASSRAGGKGNTIYF.

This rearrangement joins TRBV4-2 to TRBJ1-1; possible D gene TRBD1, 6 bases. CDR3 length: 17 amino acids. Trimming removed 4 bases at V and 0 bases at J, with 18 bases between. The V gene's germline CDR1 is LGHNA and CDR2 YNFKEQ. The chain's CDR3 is CASSLTWDTYLNTEAFF. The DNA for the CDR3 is TGTGCCAGCAGCCTTACTTGGGACACTTATTTGAACACTGAAGCTTTCTTT.

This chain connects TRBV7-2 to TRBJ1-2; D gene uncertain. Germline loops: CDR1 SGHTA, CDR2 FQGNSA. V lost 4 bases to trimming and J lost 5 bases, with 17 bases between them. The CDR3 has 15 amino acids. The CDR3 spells CASSSEGAHQYGYTF. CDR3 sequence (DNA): TGTGCCAGCAGCTCCGAAGGCGCGCACCAATATGGCTACACCTTC.

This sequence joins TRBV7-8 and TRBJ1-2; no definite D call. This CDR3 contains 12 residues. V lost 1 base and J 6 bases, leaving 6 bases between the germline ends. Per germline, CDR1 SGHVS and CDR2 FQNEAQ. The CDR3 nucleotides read TGTGCCAGCAGCTTAGAGTACGATGGCTACACCTTC. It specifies CASSLEYDGYTF.

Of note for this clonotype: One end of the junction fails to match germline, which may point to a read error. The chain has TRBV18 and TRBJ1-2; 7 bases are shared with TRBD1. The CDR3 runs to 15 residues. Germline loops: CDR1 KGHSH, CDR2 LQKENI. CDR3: CAGSPSNTGAYGYTF. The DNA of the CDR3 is TGTGCCGGCTCACCGAGTAACACAGGGGCCTATGGCTACACCTTC. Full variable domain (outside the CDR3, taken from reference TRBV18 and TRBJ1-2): NAGVMQNPRHLVRRRGQEARLRCSPMKGHSHVYWYRQLPEEGLKFMVYLQKENIIDESGMPKERFSAEFPKEGPSILRIQQVVRGDSAAYFCAGSPSNTGAYGYTFGSGTRLTVV.

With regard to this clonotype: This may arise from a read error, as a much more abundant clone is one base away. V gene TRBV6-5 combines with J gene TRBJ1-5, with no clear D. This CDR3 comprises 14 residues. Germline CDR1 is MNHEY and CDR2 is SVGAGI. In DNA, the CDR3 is TGTGCCAGCAGTTACTCAAATAGCAATCGGCCCCAGCATTTT. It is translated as CASSYSNSNRPQHF.

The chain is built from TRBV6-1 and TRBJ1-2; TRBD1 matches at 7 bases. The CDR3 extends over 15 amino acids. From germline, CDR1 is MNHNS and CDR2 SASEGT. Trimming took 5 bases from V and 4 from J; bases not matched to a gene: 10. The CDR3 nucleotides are TGTGCCAGCAGTCCGGACAGGTTTACGATCTATGGCTACACCTTC. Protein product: CASSPDRFTIYGYTF.

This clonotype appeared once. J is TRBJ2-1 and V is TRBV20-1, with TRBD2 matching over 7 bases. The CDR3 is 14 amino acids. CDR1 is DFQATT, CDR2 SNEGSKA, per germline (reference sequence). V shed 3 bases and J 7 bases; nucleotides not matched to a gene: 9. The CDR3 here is CSASSGGEGNEQFF. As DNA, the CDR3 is TGCAGTGCTAGCTCGGGAGGTGAAGGGAATGAGCAGTTCTTC.

DNA for the CDR3: TGTGCCAGCAGCGATACTAGCGAGGGTAATGAGCAGTTCTTC. Protein: CASSDTSEGNEQFF. The chain employs TRBV9 and TRBJ2-1; 7 positions agree with TRBD2. CDR1 and CDR2 (germline): SGDLS, YYNGEE. This CDR3 region has 14 residues. After removal of 3 bases from V and 7 bases from J, the junction contained 7 bases not matched to a gene.

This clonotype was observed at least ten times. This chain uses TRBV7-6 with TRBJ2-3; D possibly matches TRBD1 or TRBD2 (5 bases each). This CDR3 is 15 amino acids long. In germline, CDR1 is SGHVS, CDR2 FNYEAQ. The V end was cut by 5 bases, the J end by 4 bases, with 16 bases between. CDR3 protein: CASSTRGVRADTQYF. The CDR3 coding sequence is TGTGCCAGCAGCACCCGAGGGGTCCGGGCAGATACGCAGTATTTT. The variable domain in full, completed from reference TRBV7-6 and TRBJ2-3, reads GAGVSQSPRYKVTKRGQDVALRCDPISGHVSLYWYRQALGQGPEFLTYFNYEAQQDKSGLPNDRFSAERPEGSISTLTIQRTEQRDSAMYRCASSTRGVRADTQYFGPGTRLTVL.

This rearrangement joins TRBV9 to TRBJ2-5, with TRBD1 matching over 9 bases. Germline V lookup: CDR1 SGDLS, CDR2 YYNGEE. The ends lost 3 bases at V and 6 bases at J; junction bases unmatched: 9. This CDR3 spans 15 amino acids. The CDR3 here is CASSATTDRGQTQYF. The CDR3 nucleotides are TGTGCCAGCAGCGCCACAACGGACAGGGGACAGACCCAGTACTTC.

As DNA, the CDR3 is TGCAGCGTTGAATTGGGCACAGATACGCAGTATTTT. This codes for CSVELGTDTQYF. The chain is built from TRBV29-1 and TRBJ2-3; no clear D. V lost 2 bases and J 1 base, leaving 4 bases between the germline ends. The CDR3 runs to 12 residues. In germline, CDR1 is SQVTM, CDR2 ANQGSEA.

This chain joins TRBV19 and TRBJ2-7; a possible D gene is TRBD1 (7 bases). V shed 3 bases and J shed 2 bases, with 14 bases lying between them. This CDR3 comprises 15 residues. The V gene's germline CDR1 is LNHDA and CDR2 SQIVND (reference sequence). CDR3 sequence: CASSIAGGGTYEQYF. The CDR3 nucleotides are TGTGCCAGTAGTATTGCAGGGGGAGGAACCTACGAGCAGTACTTC. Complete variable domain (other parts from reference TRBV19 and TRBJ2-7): DGGITQSPKYLFRKEGQNVTLSCEQNLNHDAMYWYRQDPGQGLRLIYYSQIVNDFQKGDIAEGYSVSREKKESFPLTVTSAQKNPTAFYLCASSIAGGGTYEQYFGPGTRLTVT.

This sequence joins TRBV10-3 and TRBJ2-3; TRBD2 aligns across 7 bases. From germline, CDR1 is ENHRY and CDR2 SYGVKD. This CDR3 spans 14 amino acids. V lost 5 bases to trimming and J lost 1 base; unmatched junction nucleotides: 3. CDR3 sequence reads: CAISRSGGTDTQYF. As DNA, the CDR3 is TGTGCCATCAGTAGAAGCGGGGGCACAGATACGCAGTATTTT.